A single sample gave rise to the 32 T cell receptor beta chains below, sequenced in a study of cytomegalovirus exposure and HLA in healthy donors. In the PCR, 60 Vbeta and 13 Jbeta primers were used. Assay used: immunoSEQ multiplex PCR; TCRdb lists only in-frame clones, some missing. The table has approximately 100,000 clones, around 60% seen once. The sample was PBMCs. These receptors originate from a man aged 25 to 45 in good health and CMV-seropositive.

The V gene is TRBV11-3, the J gene TRBJ2-7; D is perhaps TRBD1 (6 bases). The germline gives CDR1 SGHNT, CDR2 YENEEA. The CDR3 is 15 residues long. V was trimmed by 5 bases and J by 4 bases, leaving 18 bases between them. As DNA, the CDR3 is TGTGCCAGCAGCCCAGGGCAGGGGCAAGGTTACGAGCAGTACTTC. Amino acids: CASSPGQGQGYEQYF.

The chain uses TRBV20-1 and TRBJ2-7; D not resolved. Germline CDR1 and CDR2: DFQATT and SNEGSKA (reference sequence). The CDR3 totals 11 residues. Trimming took 0 bases from V and 6 from J, leaving 6 bases between them. This CDR3 reads CSARDSPEQYF. CDR3 coding DNA: TGCAGTGCTAGAGATTCTCCCGAGCAGTACTTC.

This clone was counted a few times. V and J are TRBV18 and TRBJ2-1, with D tentatively TRBD2 (5 bases). This CDR3 has 15 amino acids. V was clipped by 3 bases and J by 3 bases, with 12 bases between them. The germline gives CDR1 KGHSH, CDR2 LQKENI. This CDR3 is CASSPSSWVYNEQFF. The CDR3 DNA reads as TGTGCCAGCTCACCTTCTAGCTGGGTCTACAATGAGCAGTTCTTC.

The rearrangement links TRBV27 to TRBJ1-5, with TRBD1 identical over 10 bases. J was trimmed by 3 bases and V by 10 bases; bases with no gene match: 6. Per the germline V gene, CDR1 is MNHEY and CDR2 is SMNVEV (reference sequence). CDR3 length equals 14 residues. This CDR3 reads CATRTGGPNQPQHF. CDR3 nucleotides: TGTGCCACCCGGACAGGGGGTCCCAATCAGCCCCAGCATTTT.

The chain carries TRBV6-1 and TRBJ1-4; D gene uncertain. Germline lookup yields CDR1 MNHNS and CDR2 SASEGT. Trimming removed 6 bases from V and 8 bases from J, with 19 bases in between. The CDR3 loop spans 15 amino acids. The CDR3 coding sequence is TGTGCCAGCAGGTCCTCTTACAAGGCAGGAGAAAAACTGTTTTTT. Translating gives CASRSSYKAGEKLFF.

This clone was seen a few times. V and J are TRBV25-1 and TRBJ1-1, with D hard to call. Germline assignment: CDR1 MGHDK and CDR2 SYGVNS. The ends were cut back, 2 bases at V and 10 bases at J, with 11 bases in the middle. The CDR3 extends over 12 amino acids. The CDR3 DNA reads as TGTGCCAGCAGTGAAGTCGGGAAAGTAGCTTTCTTT. Residues: CASSEVGKVAFF.

The DNA of the CDR3 is TGTGCCAGCAGCCCTAGGGGATTCTCGGATGAAAAACTGTTTTTT. Its translation is CASSPRGFSDEKLFF. The chain employs TRBV7-9 and TRBJ1-4; D possibly corresponds to TRBD1 (5 bases). The V gene's germline CDR1 is SEHNR and CDR2 FQNEAQ (reference sequence). V was cut by 5 bases and J by 6 bases, with 16 bases left in between. The CDR3 sequence is 15 residues long.

The CDR3 sequence is CASSLGGQPLHF. The DNA of the CDR3 is TGTGCCAGCAGCTTAGGGGGACAGCCCCTCCACTTT. V is TRBV11-3 and J is TRBJ1-6, with 7 bases lining up with TRBD1. Germline CDR1 and CDR2: SGHNT and YENEEA. The CDR3 has 12 residues. With 1 base clipped from V and 13 bases from J, the junction kept 1 base outside the gene matches.

The table lists this clone with a few counts. The chain carries TRBV5-1 and TRBJ2-5, with TRBD2 matching 7 bases. The CDR3 covers 17 residues. J gave up 2 bases and V 3 bases, and 13 bases lay outside the gene matches. Germline loops: CDR1 SGHRS, CDR2 YFSETQ. The CDR3 loop is CASSWGGTTNTQETQYF. CDR3 nucleotides: TGCGCCAGCAGCTGGGGGGGGACCACAAACACGCAAGAGACCCAGTACTTC.

This chain connects TRBV7-2 to TRBJ2-5, with 8 positions matching TRBD2. The DNA matches TRBJ2-7 better at its end, which makes the J call doubtful. Germline V CDR1 and CDR2: SGHTA, FQGNSA. This CDR3 comprises 13 residues. The CDR3 coding sequence is TGTGCCAGCAGCTTACTCGGGGGGGCCGAGCAGTACTTC. The encoded protein is CASSLLGGAEQYF.

The rearrangement links TRBV27 to TRBJ1-1, with unresolved D. Trimming took off 3 bases at V and 3 bases at J, with 11 bases between the two ends. The length of the CDR3 is 14 residues. Germline CDR1 and CDR2: MNHEY and SMNVEV (reference sequence). CDR3 sequence (DNA): TGTGCCAGCAGTTTTTCGGGGTGGGACACTGAAGCTTTCTTT. It yields the protein CASSFSGWDTEAFF.

This clone was found once. The V and J genes are TRBV29-1 and TRBJ1-1; weak D call: TRBD1 (6 bases). Trimming left V 5 bases short and J 11 bases short, with 18 bases between. CDR1 and CDR2 (germline): SQVTM, ANQGSEA. The CDR3 has 12 residues. In DNA, the CDR3 is TGCAGCGTTCTCTTAGGGGGAGGGAACGCTTTCTTT. The encoded protein is CSVLLGGGNAFF.

This clone has a handful of counts. The rearrangement uses TRBV7-9 and TRBJ2-1, with 7 bases lining up with TRBD2. Looked up from germline, CDR1 is SEHNR and CDR2 is FQNEAQ (reference sequence). The CDR3 runs 14 residues. The V gene end was trimmed by 4 bases and the J gene end by 10 bases; junction bases not matched to a gene: 10. The CDR3 nucleotides are TGTGCCAGCAGCTACACCCGACTAGCAGGCGAGCAGTTCTTC. Its protein product is CASSYTRLAGEQFF.

The genes are TRBV5-6 and TRBJ1-1, with 7 bases fitting TRBD1. J was trimmed by 8 bases and V by 4 bases; bases with no gene match: 5. This CDR3 is 12 amino acids long. CDR1 SGHDT and CDR2 YYEEEE come from the germline V gene. The CDR3 sequence: CASSHWTGEAFF. CDR3 DNA: TGTGCCAGCAGCCATTGGACAGGCGAAGCTTTCTTT.

The CDR3 nucleotides are TGTGCCAGCAGCGCGACAGGGGGCGCTGGGGCCAACGTCCTGACTTTC. This codes for CASSATGGAGANVLTF. V usage is TRBV2 and J usage is TRBJ2-6; 10 nucleotides agree with TRBD1. CDR3 length: 16 amino acids. V shed 6 bases, J shed 2 bases, and the junction held 4 bases outside the gene matches. The V gene's germline CDR1 is SNHLY and CDR2 FYNNEI. Full variable domain (missing parts from reference TRBV2 and TRBJ2-6): EPEVTQTPSHQVTQMGQEVILRCVPISNHLYFYWYRQILGQKVEFLVSFYNNEISEKSEIFDDQFSVERPDGSNFTLKIRSTKLEDSAMYFCASSATGGAGANVLTFGAGSRLTVL.

In nucleotides, the CDR3 is TGTGCCAGCAGCCACGCGGGGGGGACGAACGAGCAGTACTTC. As protein: CASSHAGGTNEQYF. The V gene is TRBV11-3, the J gene TRBJ2-7; 9 positions match TRBD2. V was pared by 5 bases and J by 5 bases, with 7 bases of the junction left unmatched. Germline V gene lookup returns CDR1 SGHNT and CDR2 YENEEA. The CDR3 loop spans 14 amino acids.

J is TRBJ2-5 and V is TRBV6-5, with 9 bases aligning to TRBD2. V lost 6 bases to trimming and J lost 3 bases; unmatched junction nucleotides: 8. This CDR3 comprises 15 residues. Germline V CDR1 and CDR2: MNHEY, SVGAGI. The CDR3 nucleotides are TGTGCCAGCAGCTGGTTGCGGGGGGGAAAAGAGACCCAGTACTTC. Its translation is CASSWLRGGKETQYF.

The J gene is TRBJ1-5, the V gene TRBV2; the match to TRBD1 covers 9 bases. V shed 0 bases, J shed 1 base, and the junction held 7 bases outside the gene matches. CDR3 length: 18 residues. CDR1 SNHLY and CDR2 FYNNEI come from the germline V gene. For the CDR3, the DNA is TGTGCCAGCAGTGAAGCGGGACAGGGCGTGATGAGCAATCAGCCCCAGCATTTT. The encoded protein is CASSEAGQGVMSNQPQHF.

The rearrangement links TRBV25-1 to TRBJ2-2; no clear D gene. Per the germline V gene, CDR1 is MGHDK and CDR2 is SYGVNS. Trimming removed 7 bases at V and 4 bases at J, with 13 bases between. CDR3 length equals 14 residues. The CDR3 spells CASTHQSRTGELFF. DNA of the CDR3: TGTGCCAGCACACACCAATCACGCACCGGGGAGCTGTTTTTT.

The gene calls are TRBV10-1 and TRBJ2-1, with TRBD1 identical over 10 bases. CDR1 and CDR2 from the germline V gene are WNHNN and SYGVQD (reference sequence). This CDR3 has 15 amino acids. J lost 10 bases, V lost 5 bases, and 11 bases had no gene match. The CDR3 sequence is CASSNAGTGDQEQFF. In DNA, the CDR3 is TGCGCCAGCAGTAATGCCGGGACAGGGGATCAGGAGCAGTTCTTC.

The chain joins TRBV7-8 to TRBJ2-2; TRBD2 matches 11 bases. Germline V gives CDR1 SGHVS, CDR2 FQNEAQ. V gave up 6 bases and J gave up 5 bases; unmatched junction bases: 8. This CDR3 region has 16 residues. The chain's CDR3 is CASRLGLAGNTGELFF. CDR3 nucleotide sequence: TGTGCCAGCAGACTCGGACTAGCGGGTAATACCGGGGAGCTGTTTTTT.

The chain links TRBV29-1 to TRBJ1-5; tentative D call: TRBD1 (5 bases). This CDR3 is 13 amino acids long. V was trimmed by 6 bases and J by 2 bases, leaving 11 bases between them. Germline V gene data show CDR1 as SQVTM and CDR2 as ANQGSEA. CDR3 region: CSVETGRNQPQHF. In DNA, the CDR3 is TGCAGCGTCGAAACAGGTCGCAATCAGCCCCAGCATTTT.

The CDR3 reads CASSSLADTQYF. Written as DNA, the CDR3 is TGTGCCAGCAGCTCACTAGCAGATACGCAGTATTTT. V usage is TRBV7-2 and J usage is TRBJ2-3, with a possible D match to TRBD2 (5 bases). The CDR3 is 12 amino acids. Germline CDR1 is SGHTA and CDR2 is FQGNSA. The germline V and J ends were trimmed by 4 bases and 4 bases, with 6 bases remaining between them.

The V gene is TRBV29-1, the J gene TRBJ1-1; a weak D match, TRBD1 (6 bases). The CDR3 has 13 residues. V dropped 8 bases and J dropped 1 base, with 14 bases sitting between them. CDR1 and CDR2 from the germline V gene are SQVTM and ANQGSEA. CDR3 residues: CSSRGGPNTEAFF. The CDR3 region has the DNA TGCAGCTCAAGGGGGGGCCCGAACACTGAAGCTTTCTTT.

In its sample, this clone was seen a few times. V gene TRBV7-6 combines with J gene TRBJ2-2; D unclear. Germline CDR1 SGHVS, CDR2 FNYEAQ. The V end was cut by 1 base, the J end by 7 bases, with 4 bases between. The CDR3 has 12 residues. CDR3 amino acids: CASSLVFGELFF. DNA for the CDR3: TGTGCCAGCAGCTTAGTCTTCGGGGAGCTGTTTTTT.

This clone appeared once. V and J are TRBV7-9 and TRBJ2-3, with TRBD2 matching 10 bases. Germline loops: CDR1 SEHNR, CDR2 FQNEAQ (reference sequence). V lost 7 bases to trimming and J lost 6 bases; unmatched junction nucleotides: 10. The CDR3 runs to 15 residues. DNA for the CDR3: TGTGCCAGCACCTTCGACAGCGGGGGGGTGGATACGCAGTATTTT. It is translated as CASTFDSGGVDTQYF.

This rearrangement joins TRBV6-5 to TRBJ1-6; a possible D gene is TRBD1 (5 bases). Trimming cost V 6 bases and J 9 bases, with 12 bases left between them. The CDR3 has 13 amino acids. Germline lookup yields CDR1 MNHEY and CDR2 SVGAGI. The CDR3 nucleotides read TGTGCCAGCAGGGATGGGACTCTTTCACCCCTCCACTTT. Amino acid sequence: CASRDGTLSPLHF.

The rearrangement uses TRBV7-9 and TRBJ1-5, with TRBD1 identical over 7 bases. Looked up from germline, CDR1 is SEHNR and CDR2 is FQNEAQ (reference sequence). J was trimmed by 10 bases and V by 5 bases; bases with no gene match: 14. This CDR3 comprises 15 residues. The CDR3 region is CASSRAEGAIGPQHF. DNA of the CDR3: TGTGCCAGCAGCCGGGCCGAGGGGGCAATTGGACCCCAGCATTTT.

The J gene is TRBJ1-1, the V gene TRBV7-8, with D perhaps matching TRBD1 (6 bases). The ends were cut back, 5 bases at V and 0 bases at J, with 13 bases in the middle. This CDR3 comprises 15 residues. Germline CDR1 is SGHVS and CDR2 is FQNEAQ. The CDR3 coding sequence is TGTGCCAGCAGCCCACAGGGCGGCATGAACACTGAAGCTTTCTTT. This gives the protein CASSPQGGMNTEAFF.

The chain uses TRBV6-5 and TRBJ1-5; TRBD1 matches 8 bases. Germline CDR1 and CDR2: MNHEY and SVGAGI. Germline trimming cut 6 bases from V and 5 bases from J; bases unmatched to any gene: 9. The CDR3 sequence is 15 residues long. In DNA form, the CDR3 reads TGTGCCAGCAGCCCACGGGGACAGGCTTATCAGCCCCAGCATTTT. The encoded protein is CASSPRGQAYQPQHF.

This clone turned up a few times. The chain recombines TRBV28 with TRBJ2-7; D gene uncertain. Trimming took 2 bases from V and 2 from J, leaving 13 bases between them. This CDR3 is built from 15 residues. Germline V gene lookup returns CDR1 MDHEN and CDR2 SYDVKM. Here the CDR3 DNA reads TGTGCCAGCAGTTTAATATCGGGTCCAACCTACGAGCAGTACTTC. Translation: CASSLISGPTYEQYF.

This rearrangement joins TRBV6-5 to TRBJ2-7; D gene uncertain. Trimming took 5 bases from V and 8 from J, leaving 19 bases between them. The CDR3 totals 14 residues. Per germline, CDR1 MNHEY and CDR2 SVGAGI. The CDR3 region has the DNA TGTGCCAGCAGTGAATATCGGTTCGAGGAGAAGCAGTACTTC. Its translation is CASSEYRFEEKQYF.